The present TCR beta chain was sequenced within a study of blood T cell repertoires in COVID-19. Study information: The cDNA or gDNA used as material had been derived from T cells, B-cell-depleted T cells, or PBMCs.

The CDR3 runs to 12 residues. CDR1 is SGHRS and CDR2 is YFSETQ in the germline V gene. Between the trimmed V and J ends, which lost 0 bases and 8 bases, there was a span of 6 bases. TCRdb's table, derived via immunoSEQ multiplex PCR, lists solely in-frame clones and lacks some. This repertoire shows about 76,000 clones, roughly 80% found once; its top ten account for around a quarter. This clone was detected only once. This chain links TRBV5-1 with TRBJ2-4; D uncertain. This TCR came from a human donor in a cohort sampled during active COVID-19. Input material: peripheral blood. The CDR3: CASSLARDIQYF. CDR3 DNA sequence: TGCGCCAGCAGCTTGGCCCGGGACATTCAGTACTTC.